This TCR beta chain was found in a study of blood T cells in healthy people across ages. Looking at the study overall: Capture by template switching was about one barcoded beta molecule per two T cells.

PBMCs were isolated at a quantity of at least 7 million per sample. Germline CDR1 reads MNHEY; CDR2 reads SVGAGI. This CDR3 comprises 15 residues. After removal of 6 bases from V and 3 bases from J, the junction contained 8 bases not matched to a gene. With a J-beta primer mix and a sample-barcoded 5' primer, a second PCR ran about 7 to 12 cycles. The authors tagged each cDNA molecule using a template-switch adaptor with 12 random nucleotides. TCRdb reprocessed the 5' RACE reads via MiXCR and lists one record per CDR3 protein. The table lists about 1.4 million distinct CDR3 sequences, approximately 60% of them singletons.

The sequenced sample consisted of blood. The chain recombines TRBV6-5 with TRBJ2-3; 8 bases agree with TRBD1. This receptor was identified in a man aged 18 to 29 in good health. The CDR3 DNA follows: TGTGCCAGCAGCTCCGGGACAGGTCCGACAGATACGCAGTATTTT. Its translation: CASSSGTGPTDTQYF.